This TCR beta chain was profiled in a study of control samples from healthy donors and cancer patients. Here immunoSEQ multiplex PCR was the method, and the copy in TCRdb shows in-frame clones only, minus some. The repertoire holds tens of thousands of clones, with roughly 89% as singletons. Material for sequencing was blood. The sequence was collected from a man aged 25 to 40 in good health.

DNA of the CDR3: TGTGCCAGCAGACCCAAAAGAAAGGTGGGGGGCAGTCACGAGCAGTACTTC. The encoded protein is CASRPKRKVGGSHEQYF. The chain uses TRBV28 and TRBJ2-7, with D possibly called TRBD1 or TRBD2 (6 bases each). V lost 6 bases and J 5 bases, leaving 26 bases between the germline ends. CDR1 is MDHEN, CDR2 SYDVKM, per germline. This CDR3 has 17 residues.